These 27 T cell receptor beta chains originate from one sample sequenced in a study of early T cells in non-severe SARS-CoV-2 infection. TCRdb reprocessed the 5' RACE reads with MiXCR, giving one entry per CDR3 protein. The sample has more than 65,000 distinct CDR3 sequences, about 13% seen once. The source material was whole blood. These receptors were obtained from an adult who was a healthcare worker with PCR-confirmed SARS-CoV-2 infection or an uninfected control (not recorded which).

The rearrangement joins TRBV29-1 to TRBJ1-3; D possibly corresponds to TRBD1 (6 bases). Deletions cut 6 bases from V and 3 bases from J, with 15 bases between. Germline V gene data show CDR1 as SQVTM and CDR2 as ANQGSEA. The CDR3 is 14 residues long. This CDR3 is CSVSLSQGGNTIYF. The CDR3 DNA is TGCAGCGTGAGCCTTTCACAGGGTGGAAACACCATATATTTT.

Only a few counts were recorded for this clonotype. The chain is built from TRBV29-1 and TRBJ2-2, with unresolved D. CDR1 SQVTM and CDR2 ANQGSEA come from the germline V gene. The germline V and J ends were trimmed by 6 bases and 1 base, with 9 bases remaining between them. The CDR3 loop spans 13 amino acids. The CDR3 DNA follows: TGCAGCGTCGGTACACGGAACACCGGGGAGCTGTTTTTT. Translation: CSVGTRNTGELFF.

This clonotype was counted ten times or more. This chain connects TRBV12-3 or TRBV12-4 to TRBJ1-6, with a weak D call TRBD1 (5 bases). V was cut by 6 bases and J by 8 bases, with 17 bases left in between. CDR3 size: 15 residues. The CDR3 DNA is TGTGCCAGCAGCACGATGTTAGGAGGGGATTCACCCCTCCACTTT. Protein sequence: CASSTMLGGDSPLHF.

This clonotype turned up a few times. The rearrangement uses TRBV5-1 and TRBJ1-2; no clear D gene. The CDR3 is made up of 15 amino acids. V lost 3 bases, J lost 6 bases, and 18 bases lay in between. The germline V gene has CDR1 SGHRS and CDR2 YFSETQ. The CDR3 DNA is TGCGCCAGCAGCTCGTGGGGTAAGGGCCCCGATGGCTACACCTTC. This encodes CASSSWGKGPDGYTF.

This clonotype has more than one count but fewer than ten. The chain links TRBV7-9 to TRBJ2-5; 7 bases line up with TRBD1. Looked up from germline, CDR1 is SEHNR and CDR2 is FQNEAQ (reference sequence). This CDR3 contains 13 residues. The V gene end was trimmed by 4 bases and the J gene end by 3 bases; junction bases not matched to a gene: 2. The CDR3, as DNA: TGTGCCAGCAGCTCCACAGGGGAAGAGACCCAGTACTTC. Translated: CASSSTGEETQYF.

CDR3 region: CSGRGSGDTQYF. CDR3 in DNA: TGCAGTGGGCGAGGGTCCGGGGATACGCAGTATTTT. The chain recombines TRBV20-1 with TRBJ2-3; the D gene is possibly TRBD2 (5 bases). This CDR3 has 12 residues. Per germline, CDR1 DFQATT and CDR2 SNEGSKA (reference sequence). Trimming took 7 bases from V and 6 from J, leaving 14 bases between them.

V and J are TRBV6-6 and TRBJ2-7, with unresolved D. Trimming took 6 bases from V and 3 from J, leaving 15 bases between them. Germline assignment: CDR1 MNHNY and CDR2 SVGAGI (reference sequence). The CDR3 covers 14 residues. Here the CDR3 reads CASRDAVGSYEQYF. The DNA of the CDR3 is TGTGCCAGCAGGGACGCGGTCGGCAGCTACGAGCAGTACTTC.

The chain has TRBV7-2 and TRBJ2-3, with D tentatively TRBD1 or TRBD2 (5 bases each). Germline V gene data show CDR1 as SGHTA and CDR2 as FQGNSA. CDR3 length: 12 residues. Trimming stripped 5 bases from V and 8 bases from J, with 11 bases between. CDR3 residues: CASSSRDATQYF. CDR3 sequence (DNA): TGTGCCAGCAGCAGCCGGGACGCTACGCAGTATTTT.

Details on this clonotype: Possible read error: a much larger clone is one base away. The chain combines TRBV18 with TRBJ2-1; 8 bases align to TRBD1. This CDR3 has 14 residues. Germline-derived CDR1 and CDR2 are KGHSH and LQKENI. The CDR3 bases are TGTGCCAGCTCACCAGGACAGGGCGGGGATGAGCAGCTCTTC. Translation: CASSPGQGGDEQLF.

This clonotype was counted only a few times. The chain couples TRBV4-3 to TRBJ1-2; 9 positions agree with TRBD1. With V trimmed by 0 bases and J by 4 bases, 6 bases remained unmatched. Germline CDR1 is LGHNA and CDR2 is YSLEER. This CDR3 has 16 residues. CDR3 amino acids: CASSQDFTGGIYGYTF. The CDR3 nucleotides read TGCGCCAGCAGCCAAGATTTTACAGGGGGCATCTATGGCTACACCTTC.

This clonotype was seen at least ten times. The V call is TRBV6-1, the J call TRBJ1-5, with 9 positions matching TRBD1. CDR1 and CDR2 from the germline V gene are MNHNS and SASEGT. This CDR3 has 15 residues. V gave up 1 base and J gave up 9 bases; unmatched junction bases: 7. CDR3 loop: CASSEDRTGVRPQHF. The DNA for the CDR3 is TGTGCCAGCAGTGAAGATCGGACAGGGGTACGGCCCCAGCATTTT.

This clonotype was seen at least ten times. The chain uses TRBV5-1 and TRBJ2-4, with TRBD2 as a possible D gene (5 bases). V was trimmed by 0 bases and J by 1 base, leaving 14 bases between them. From germline, CDR1 is SGHRS and CDR2 YFSETQ. The CDR3 runs to 17 residues. The CDR3 region is CASSLGPGNIAKNIQYF. As DNA, the CDR3 is TGCGCCAGCAGCTTGGGCCCGGGGAACATTGCCAAAAACATTCAGTACTTC. Full variable domain (remainder filled in from reference TRBV5-1 and TRBJ2-4): KAGVTQTPRYLIKTRGQQVTLSCSPISGHRSVSWYQQTPGQGLQFLFEYFSETQRNKGNFPGRFSGRQFSNSRSEMNVSTLELGDSALYLCASSLGPGNIAKNIQYFGAGTRLSVL.

There are many counts of this clonotype. The rearrangement links TRBV11-2 to TRBJ1-1; D not resolved. The V end lost 1 base, the J end lost 4 bases, and 10 bases lay between the germline ends. This CDR3 region has 14 residues. Germline CDR1 and CDR2: SGHAT and FQNNGV. The CDR3 sequence is CASSLVWSGTEAFF. The CDR3 DNA sequence: TGTGCCAGCAGCTTAGTGTGGTCGGGCACTGAAGCTTTCTTT.

This clonotype has a handful of counts. The chain combines TRBV19 with TRBJ2-7; the match to TRBD2 covers 8 bases. J lost 5 bases, V lost 5 bases, and 11 bases had no gene match. The CDR3 totals 15 residues. Germline V gives CDR1 LNHDA, CDR2 SQIVND (reference sequence). The CDR3 DNA reads TGTGCCAGTAGTCCGCGGGGGGATTGGACCCACGAGCAGTACTTC. The encoded protein is CASSPRGDWTHEQYF.

This clonotype came up many times. The gene calls are TRBV30 and TRBJ2-1, with D uncertain. Germline loops: CDR1 GTSNPN, CDR2 SVGIG (reference sequence). CDR3 length: 14 residues. The V gene lost 1 base and the J gene lost 6 bases, with 13 bases spanning the gap. In DNA form, the CDR3 reads TGTGCCTGGAGTGGTTTGGGAAGGAGCAATGAGCAGTTCTTC. Translation: CAWSGLGRSNEQFF.

This clonotype occurred many times. The V gene is TRBV5-4, the J gene TRBJ2-1; unclear D gene. CDR3 size: 14 residues. Germline V gene sequence: CDR1 SGHNT, CDR2 YYREEE (reference sequence). Trimming took 3 bases from V and 10 from J, leaving 17 bases between them. The CDR3 is CASSSEVLQSEQFF. The CDR3 DNA reads TGTGCCAGCAGCTCGGAAGTGCTACAATCGGAGCAGTTCTTC.

V gene TRBV29-1 combines with J gene TRBJ1-2; D remains unclear. V was shortened by 7 bases and J by 3 bases, with 6 bases between the two germline ends. The V gene's germline CDR1 is SQVTM and CDR2 ANQGSEA. The CDR3 loop spans 10 amino acids. For the CDR3, the DNA is TGCAGCGCCAGCGACTATGGCTACACCTTC. It is translated as CSASDYGYTF. Filled out from reference TRBV29-1 and TRBJ1-2, the complete variable domain reads SAVISQKPSRDICQRGTSLTIQCQVDSQVTMMFWYRQQPGQSLTLIATANQGSEATYESGFVIDKFPISRPNLTFSTLTVSNMSPEDSSIYLCSASDYGYTFGSGTRLTVV.

The table lists this clonotype with many counts. The chain employs TRBV10-3 and TRBJ2-7; 10 bases are shared with TRBD1. CDR1 ENHRY and CDR2 SYGVKD come from the germline V gene. The junction had 9 bases not matched to a gene; V was cut back by 5 bases and J by 2 bases. The CDR3 consists of 16 residues. The CDR3 coding sequence is TGTGCCATCAGTCCCCTGACAGGGGGCGGAACCTACGAGCAGTACTTC. This translates into CAISPLTGGGTYEQYF.

This clonotype has only a few counts. V is TRBV11-3 and J is TRBJ1-3; no clear D gene. The ends were cut back, 5 bases at V and 2 bases at J, with 10 bases in the middle. CDR1 is SGHNT and CDR2 is YENEEA in the germline V gene. CDR3 length equals 14 residues. This CDR3 reads CASSRPEPGNTIYF. The CDR3 nucleotides are TGTGCCAGCAGCAGACCCGAGCCTGGAAACACCATATATTTT. Looking up the rest from reference TRBV11-3 and TRBJ1-3 gives the full variable domain: EAGVVQSPRYKIIEKKQPVAFWCNPISGHNTLYWYLQNLGQGPELLIRYENEEAVDDSQLPKDRFSAERLKGVDSTLKIQPAELGDSAVYLCASSRPEPGNTIYFGEGSWLTVV.

The CDR3 protein is CASSTTLASNTDTQYF. DNA of the CDR3: TGTGCCAGCAGTACGACACTAGCTTCTAACACAGATACGCAGTATTTT. This sequence joins TRBV9 and TRBJ2-3; D perhaps matches TRBD2 (6 bases). V was pared by 5 bases and J by 2 bases, with 18 bases between. The germline gives CDR1 SGDLS, CDR2 YYNGEE. This CDR3 is 16 amino acids long.

This chain connects TRBV7-2 to TRBJ2-1; D is unclear. This CDR3 contains 11 residues. V shed 8 bases and J shed 9 bases, with 11 bases lying between them. Germline lookup yields CDR1 SGHTA and CDR2 FQGNSA. CDR3 in amino acids: CASGPTFEQFF. The CDR3 nucleotides are TGTGCCAGCGGCCCTACTTTTGAGCAGTTCTTC.

V is TRBV7-6 and J is TRBJ2-1; possible D gene TRBD2, 5 bases. CDR1 is SGHVS, CDR2 FNYEAQ, per germline. Trimming removed 5 bases from V and 9 bases from J, with 20 bases in between. This CDR3 is 15 amino acids long. CDR3 nucleotides: TGTGCCAGCAGCCCCGCAGGAGGACTGGGCAGTGAGCAGTTCTTC. This codes for CASSPAGGLGSEQFF.

This rearrangement joins TRBV29-1 to TRBJ2-7; 9 bases are a match to TRBD1. V was pared by 5 bases and J by 6 bases, with 8 bases of the junction left unmatched. CDR1 and CDR2 (germline): SQVTM, ANQGSEA. The CDR3 has 13 amino acids. In DNA form, the CDR3 reads TGCAGCGTTCCGGGACAGGGCGCCACCGAGCAGTACTTC. This sequence encodes CSVPGQGATEQYF.

The rearrangement links TRBV30 to TRBJ1-6, with 9 bases matching TRBD1. The V gene's germline CDR1 is GTSNPN and CDR2 SVGIG (reference sequence). The V gene end was trimmed by 4 bases and the J gene end by 10 bases; junction bases not matched to a gene: 5. The length of the CDR3 is 13 residues. The CDR3 is CAWIQGASSPLHF. The CDR3 DNA follows: TGTGCCTGGATACAGGGGGCTTCCTCACCCCTCCACTTT.

This clonotype was observed many times. The rearrangement uses TRBV2 and TRBJ2-1; a possible D gene is TRBD1 (7 bases). Germline values: CDR1 SNHLY, CDR2 FYNNEI. The CDR3 spans 13 residues. Trimming pared 6 bases from V and 7 bases from J, leaving 13 bases between. The CDR3 coding sequence is TGTGCCAGCAGAATGGAGGGGGCAAATGAGCAGTTCTTC. It specifies CASRMEGANEQFF.

The chain couples TRBV29-1 to TRBJ1-1; D not certain. The ends were cut back, 7 bases at V and 3 bases at J, with 12 bases in the middle. The V gene's germline CDR1 is SQVTM and CDR2 ANQGSEA. The CDR3 is made up of 12 amino acids. In DNA, the CDR3 is TGCAGCGGCCGCAGACGGGACACTGAAGCTTTCTTT. Protein product: CSGRRRDTEAFF.

The chain combines TRBV11-2 with TRBJ1-2, with TRBD1 as a possible D gene (5 bases). Germline V lookup: CDR1 SGHAT, CDR2 FQNNGV. This CDR3 contains 15 residues. V lost 1 base to trimming and J lost 6 bases, with 15 bases between them. As DNA, the CDR3 is TGTGCCAGCAGCTTAGGTCGGGGGGACCTTGATGGCTACACCTTC. It yields the protein CASSLGRGDLDGYTF.